The T cell receptor beta chain described here comes from a study of shared clonotypes between healthy human individuals. Genomic DNA from each subset was divided evenly over several immunoSEQ plates. Input per replicate PCR of unsorted PBMC was roughly 300 ng DNA, corresponding to around 30,000 T cell genomes. The table came from immunoSEQ multiplex PCR; TCRdb's copy has only in-frame clones and leaves some out. The table shows approximately 500,000 clones, with approximately 79% occurring only once. This CDR3 region has 13 residues. From germline, CDR1 is SGHRS and CDR2 YFSETQ. V lost 4 bases, J lost 7 bases, and 14 bases lay in between. This clone appeared a single time. No antigen is known for it. General study findings and limits: The study sampled only blood, and tissue repertoires likely differ. Sharing of clonotypes among donors was expected to vary with sequencing depth.

The chain joins TRBV5-1 to TRBJ1-2; tentatively, D is TRBD1 (6 bases). The TCR sequence derives from a woman between 35 and 50 years old in good health. Some clones in this sample may be carry-over from other donors' samples. The sequenced sample was PBMCs. CDR3 sequence (DNA): TGCGCCAGCAGCCCCACAGGGCTGGGTGGCTACACCTTC. Amino acid sequence: CASSPTGLGGYTF.